One and the same sample provided the 27 T cell receptor beta chains below, sequenced in a study of technical replicates of blood from a few donors. The repertoire was sequenced with immunoSEQ multiplex PCR; TCRdb's copy has only in-frame clones and lacks some. The sample gives approximately 94,000 clones, 96% of which show up once; around 0.37% is in the top ten. The sample consisted of T cells isolated from PBMCs. These receptors were collected from a human donor in good health.

The chain uses TRBV10-3 and TRBJ1-3; 9 nucleotides align to TRBD1. The CDR3 spans 17 residues. Germline V gene data show CDR1 as ENHRY and CDR2 as SYGVKD. J was trimmed by 0 bases and V by 11 bases; bases with no gene match: 14. The CDR3 DNA is TGTGCCGGCCGAGGAACAGGGGGCCCCGGCTCTGGAAACACCATATATTTT. Amino acid sequence: CAGRGTGGPGSGNTIYF.

A single count supports this clone. The chain has TRBV6-1 and TRBJ2-7; TRBD1 might be the D (5 bases). The CDR3 covers 14 residues. CDR1 is MNHNS, CDR2 SASEGT, per germline. Deletions cut 2 bases from V and 7 bases from J, with 15 bases between. CDR3 sequence reads: CASSEMGLPGEQYF. The CDR3 DNA is TGTGCCAGCAGTGAAATGGGGCTCCCTGGGGAGCAGTACTTC.

The chain combines TRBV19 with TRBJ2-2; TRBD1 matches at 7 bases. J gave up 5 bases and V 11 bases, and 17 bases lay outside the gene matches. The CDR3 covers 16 residues. Germline CDR1 and CDR2: LNHDA and SQIVND (reference sequence). The CDR3 loop reads CACVPSWTGRTGELFF. CDR3 bases: TGTGCCTGCGTCCCGTCATGGACAGGAAGGACCGGGGAGCTGTTTTTT.

This clone has a single count. V is TRBV7-3 and J is TRBJ2-7; 9 bases are a match to TRBD1. The germline V gene has CDR1 SGHTA and CDR2 FQGTGA. The junction had 0 bases not matched to a gene; V was cut back by 1 base and J by 5 bases. The CDR3 length is 13 residues. The CDR3 bases are TGTGCCAGCAGCTTAAGGACAGGGGACGAGCAGTACTTC. Protein product: CASSLRTGDEQYF. The complete variable domain, with remaining parts taken from reference TRBV7-3 and TRBJ2-7, reads GAGVSQTPSNKVTEKGKYVELRCDPISGHTALYWYRQSLGQGPEFLIYFQGTGAADDSGLPNDRFFAVRPEGSVSTLKIQRTERGDSAVYLCASSLRTGDEQYFGPGTRLTVT.

The chain links TRBV19 to TRBJ2-4, with D maybe TRBD1 (6 bases). The germline V and J ends were trimmed by 4 bases and 5 bases, with 18 bases remaining between them. Germline V gives CDR1 LNHDA, CDR2 SQIVND (reference sequence). This CDR3 region has 16 residues. CDR3 nucleotide sequence: TGTGCCAGTAGTAGGGGTCTACGACAGGTAGAAAACATTCAGTACTTC. Amino acid sequence: CASSRGLRQVENIQYF.

V gene TRBV6-1 combines with J gene TRBJ2-1, with a possible D match to TRBD2 (6 bases). The CDR3 spans 13 residues. V lost 8 bases, J lost 4 bases, and 12 bases lay in between. CDR1 and CDR2 (germline): MNHNS, SASEGT. For the CDR3, the DNA is TGTGCCAGCGGGAGCGGGTCATACAATGAGCAGTTCTTC. It translates to CASGSGSYNEQFF.

V usage is TRBV6-4 and J usage is TRBJ2-3, with TRBD1 matching over 8 bases. There are 14 residues in the CDR3. V trimming: 4 bases; J trimming: 1 base; junction bases outside the gene matches: 1. Germline CDR1 reads MRHNA; CDR2 reads SNTAGT. The CDR3 region has the DNA TGTGCCAGCAGTGGGGGACAGGGCACAGATACGCAGTATTTT. Its protein is CASSGGQGTDTQYF.

The gene calls are TRBV28 and TRBJ2-2; 9 bases fit TRBD1. Germline lookup yields CDR1 MDHEN and CDR2 SYDVKM. V shed 6 bases and J 7 bases; nucleotides not matched to a gene: 9. The CDR3 contains 15 residues. This CDR3 reads CASRPYRGRGGELFF. The CDR3, as DNA: TGTGCCAGCAGGCCCTACAGGGGGCGCGGCGGGGAGCTGTTTTTT. Filled out from reference TRBV28 and TRBJ2-2, the complete variable domain reads DVKVTQSSRYLVKRTGEKVFLECVQDMDHENMFWYRQDPGLGLRLIYFSYDVKMKEKGDIPEGYSVSREKKERFSLILESASTNQTSMYLCASRPYRGRGGELFFGEGSRLTVL.

The genes are TRBV2 and TRBJ2-3; TRBD2 agrees at 11 bases. The length of the CDR3 is 14 residues. V lost 5 bases and J lost 6; bases outside the gene matches: 4. Germline CDR1 and CDR2: SNHLY and FYNNEI. The DNA of the CDR3 is TGTGCCAGCAGTCCGGGACTAGCGGCCGATACGCAGTATTTT. As protein: CASSPGLAADTQYF.

This chain links TRBV2 with TRBJ2-7; 8 bases fit TRBD1. This CDR3 region has 13 residues. V lost 8 bases, J lost 7 bases, and 10 bases stayed unmatched. Germline CDR1 is SNHLY and CDR2 is FYNNEI. The CDR3 nucleotides are TGTGCCAGCGACCCGGACAGGGTTGGGGAGCAGTACTTC. This codes for CASDPDRVGEQYF.

CDR3 sequence (DNA): TGCGCCAGCAGCCAAGATAGGACTGATAGCTCCTACGAGCAGTACTTC. It yields the protein CASSQDRTDSSYEQYF. The gene calls are TRBV4-1 and TRBJ2-7; D may be TRBD2 (5 bases). The CDR3 contains 16 residues. Trimming took 0 bases from V and 0 from J, leaving 12 bases between them. The germline V gene has CDR1 MGHRA and CDR2 YSYEKL.

J is TRBJ1-5 and V is TRBV6-6, with D unclear. CDR1 is MNHNY and CDR2 is SVGAGI in the germline V gene (reference sequence). Trimming took off 8 bases at V and 0 bases at J, with 14 bases between the two ends. The CDR3 totals 15 residues. The CDR3 coding sequence is TGTGCCAGCCAGCGGGAAATCCTTAGCAATCAGCCCCAGCATTTT. This codes for CASQREILSNQPQHF.

This clone was seen only once. The V call is TRBV5-6, the J call TRBJ2-7; 12 bases are a match to TRBD2. Germline CDR1 and CDR2: SGHDT and YYEEEE. This CDR3 contains 15 residues. The J segment lost 5 bases and the V segment lost 1 base, leaving 4 bases of the junction unmatched. As DNA, the CDR3 is TGTGCCAGCAGCTTGCGACTAGCGGGAGCTAACGAGCAGTACTTC. Encoded protein: CASSLRLAGANEQYF.

This rearrangement joins TRBV15 to TRBJ2-7, with TRBD1 matching 8 bases. Germline CDR1 reads LNHNV; CDR2 reads YYDKDF (reference sequence). CDR3 length equals 14 residues. V lost 0 bases and J lost 6; bases outside the gene matches: 4. The CDR3 DNA sequence: TGTGCCACCAGCAGAGACAGGGGGCTGTCCGAGCAGTACTTC. It translates to CATSRDRGLSEQYF.

The table lists this clone with a few counts. The rearrangement joins TRBV6-1 to TRBJ1-2; TRBD1 agrees at 9 bases. The germline V gene encodes CDR1 MNHNS and CDR2 SASEGT. This CDR3 has 15 amino acids. V gave up 2 bases and J gave up 6 bases; unmatched junction bases: 7. The CDR3 DNA follows: TGTGCCAGCAGTGAACCGGGGACAGGGTCCAATGGCTACACCTTC. This codes for CASSEPGTGSNGYTF.

The chain has TRBV13 and TRBJ2-3; 9 bases are shared with TRBD1. The CDR3 totals 16 residues. V gave up 5 bases and J gave up 3 bases; unmatched junction bases: 9. Germline V gives CDR1 PRHDT, CDR2 FYEKMQ (reference sequence). The CDR3 is CASSGPGQGLTDTQYF. In DNA form, the CDR3 reads TGTGCCAGCAGCGGACCGGGACAGGGTCTAACAGATACGCAGTATTTT.

The gene calls are TRBV2 and TRBJ2-3; possibly TRBD1 for D (6 bases). The V end lost 8 bases, the J end lost 2 bases, and 20 bases lay between the germline ends. The CDR3 has 16 amino acids. Germline-derived CDR1 and CDR2 are SNHLY and FYNNEI. CDR3 sequence reads: CASEAHHRTATDTQYF. CDR3 sequence (DNA): TGTGCCAGCGAGGCCCACCACAGGACAGCCACAGATACGCAGTATTTT. Full variable domain (missing parts from reference TRBV2 and TRBJ2-3): EPEVTQTPSHQVTQMGQEVILRCVPISNHLYFYWYRQILGQKVEFLVSFYNNEISEKSEIFDDQFSVERPDGSNFTLKIRSTKLEDSAMYFCASEAHHRTATDTQYFGPGTRLTVL.

The chain links TRBV18 to TRBJ2-7, with TRBD1 matching 8 bases. Germline-derived CDR1 and CDR2 are KGHSH and LQKENI. Trimming cost V 8 bases and J 2 bases; bases outside gene matches: 5. This CDR3 comprises 13 residues. This chain's CDR3 is CASAGTGAYEQYF. Here the CDR3 DNA reads TGTGCCAGCGCAGGGACAGGAGCCTACGAGCAGTACTTC.

The rearrangement joins TRBV5-5 to TRBJ1-2; a weak D match, TRBD1 (6 bases). Trimming pared 4 bases from V and 5 bases from J, leaving 18 bases between. The CDR3 totals 15 residues. CDR1 is SGHKS, CDR2 YYEKEE, per germline (reference sequence). The CDR3 region is CASSLPQGSFYGYTF. In DNA form, the CDR3 reads TGTGCCAGCAGCCTACCACAGGGAAGTTTTTATGGCTACACCTTC.

This sequence joins TRBV27 and TRBJ2-6; 9 positions agree with TRBD1. Germline V CDR1 and CDR2: MNHEY, SMNVEV (reference sequence). After removal of 5 bases from V and 6 bases from J, the junction contained 14 bases not matched to a gene. The CDR3 loop spans 18 amino acids. This chain's CDR3 is CASSVLTTGGTQANVLTF. The CDR3 DNA reads TGTGCCAGCAGTGTACTGACGACAGGGGGGACCCAGGCCAACGTCCTGACTTTC. The full variable domain, with the rest looked up from reference TRBV27 and TRBJ2-6, is EAQVTQNPRYLITVTGKKLTVTCSQNMNHEYMSWYRQDPGLGLRQIYYSMNVEVTDKGDVPEGYKVSRKEKRNFPLILESPSPNQTSLYFCASSVLTTGGTQANVLTFGAGSRLTVL.

The CDR3 coding sequence is TGTGCCAGCAGTATGGACAGCACTAAGCAGTACTTC. Encoded protein: CASSMDSTKQYF. V usage is TRBV6-5 and J usage is TRBJ2-7; TRBD1 might be the D (6 bases). The germline CDR1 and CDR2 sequences are MNHEY and SVGAGI. The CDR3 is 12 amino acids. Trimming removed 5 bases at V and 8 bases at J, with 13 bases between.

The rearrangement uses TRBV7-9 and TRBJ1-5, with D possibly being TRBD1 (6 bases). Trimming removed 5 bases at V and 0 bases at J, with 8 bases between. This CDR3 comprises 14 residues. The V gene's germline CDR1 is SEHNR and CDR2 FQNEAQ (reference sequence). Here the CDR3 DNA reads TGTGCCAGCAGCGAAGGGGGTAGCAATCAGCCCCAGCATTTT. This sequence encodes CASSEGGSNQPQHF.

This clone was detected a few times. J is TRBJ1-1 and V is TRBV7-3, with 7 bases identical to TRBD1. Germline CDR1 reads SGHTA; CDR2 reads FQGTGA. The V gene end was trimmed by 5 bases and the J gene end by 2 bases; junction bases not matched to a gene: 5. The CDR3 is 14 amino acids. CDR3 residues: CASSLGQDNTEAFF. The CDR3 nucleotides are TGTGCCAGCAGCCTCGGACAGGACAACACTGAAGCTTTCTTT.

The chain combines TRBV5-6 with TRBJ2-1; D is unresolved. Per the germline V gene, CDR1 is SGHDT and CDR2 is YYEEEE. V was trimmed by 4 bases and J by 0 bases, leaving 11 bases between them. The CDR3 has 15 amino acids. CDR3 DNA sequence: TGTGCCAGCAGCATAACAGATAGCTCCTACAATGAGCAGTTCTTC. This gives the protein CASSITDSSYNEQFF. Complete variable domain (other parts from reference TRBV5-6 and TRBJ2-1): DAGVTQSPTHLIKTRGQQVTLRCSPKSGHDTVSWYQQALGQGPQFIFQYYEEEERQRGNFPDRFSGHQFPNYSSELNVNALLLGDSALYLCASSITDSSYNEQFFGPGTRLTVL.

The chain uses TRBV19 and TRBJ2-5; D gene unclear. This CDR3 region has 15 residues. Per germline, CDR1 LNHDA and CDR2 SQIVND (reference sequence). Trimming left V 10 bases short and J 2 bases short, with 20 bases between. The CDR3 protein is CATRSQAGIQETQYF. DNA for the CDR3: TGTGCCACCCGATCCCAGGCAGGTATACAAGAGACCCAGTACTTC.

V is TRBV23-1 and J is TRBJ1-2; D might be TRBD1 (5 bases). TRBV23-1 is an ORF, with its function uncertain. This CDR3 has 12 residues. Trimming removed 7 bases from V and 2 bases from J, with 8 bases in between. CDR3 DNA: TGCGCCAGCACTTCAGGGAACTATGGCTACACCTTC. It yields the protein CASTSGNYGYTF.

The chain is built from TRBV7-9 and TRBJ1-2; D is undetermined. Germline V gene lookup returns CDR1 SEHNR and CDR2 FQNEAQ (reference sequence). The CDR3 loop spans 12 amino acids. The ends were cut back, 3 bases at V and 4 bases at J, with 6 bases in the middle. CDR3 in DNA: TGTGCCAGCAGCTTCTCCCCCTATGGCTACACCTTC. Its translation is CASSFSPYGYTF.